The 2 T cell receptor beta chains listed next were all sequenced from one sample in a study of PD-1 blockade in classical Hodgkin lymphoma. Every patient was affected by relapse after autologous stem cell transplantation, while exposure to brentuximab vedotin was not uniform. Generated by immunoSEQ multiplex PCR, the TCRdb table keeps only in-frame clones and is missing some. The profile covers about 72,000 clones, with roughly 91% appearing a single time and approximately 8.2% taken by the ten largest. The sequencing used peripheral blood mononuclear cells (PBMCs), collected at baseline. These TCRs come from a human donor with classical Hodgkin lymphoma.

The table lists this clone with a few counts. The rearrangement links TRBV5-6 to TRBJ2-3, with 9 bases matching TRBD2. Germline V lookup: CDR1 SGHDT, CDR2 YYEEEE. V dropped 5 bases and J dropped 4; count of bases not matched to a gene: 5. The length of the CDR3 is 14 residues. Here the CDR3 reads CASRRGGPSDTQYF. CDR3 nucleotides: TGTGCCAGCAGGCGGGGGGGCCCTTCAGATACGCAGTATTTT.

DNA for the CDR3: TGTGCCAGCAGCTTTGGGGCGAACACTGAAGCTTTCTTT. Translating gives CASSFGANTEAFF. This chain connects TRBV7-3 to TRBJ1-1; tentative D call: TRBD1 (5 bases). CDR1 is SGHTA, CDR2 FQGTGA, per germline. The CDR3 consists of 13 residues. V was shortened by 3 bases and J by 1 base, with 6 bases between the two germline ends.